This entry is about one T cell receptor beta chain. Authors' analysis steps: Cell counts per sample came from amplifying reference gene primers. Sequencing used immunoSEQ multiplex PCR; TCRdb keeps in-frame clones, though not all of them. That table furnishes V, J and clone size, whereas the DNA furnished D and trimming. The sample yields nearly 100,000 clones, around 88% seen once. The data stem from a study of blood T cell repertoires in COVID-19. Background on the study: Samples taken during acute and convalescent COVID-19 were collected in the United States, Italy and Spain. From T cells, B-cell-depleted T cells, or PBMCs came the material, which was cDNA or gDNA.

V lost 2 bases and J 5 bases, leaving 14 bases between the germline ends. The germline CDR1 and CDR2 sequences are SGHNT and YYREEE (reference sequence). The CDR3 is 14 amino acids. The sequenced material came from peripheral blood. The chain couples TRBV5-4 to TRBJ2-7; weak D call: TRBD2 (5 bases). The clonotype originates from an elderly man with acute or convalescent COVID-19. Written as DNA, the CDR3 is TGTGCCAGCAGCTTTGAAGGGAGCCGCCACGAGCAGTACTTC. Encoded protein: CASSFEGSRHEQYF.